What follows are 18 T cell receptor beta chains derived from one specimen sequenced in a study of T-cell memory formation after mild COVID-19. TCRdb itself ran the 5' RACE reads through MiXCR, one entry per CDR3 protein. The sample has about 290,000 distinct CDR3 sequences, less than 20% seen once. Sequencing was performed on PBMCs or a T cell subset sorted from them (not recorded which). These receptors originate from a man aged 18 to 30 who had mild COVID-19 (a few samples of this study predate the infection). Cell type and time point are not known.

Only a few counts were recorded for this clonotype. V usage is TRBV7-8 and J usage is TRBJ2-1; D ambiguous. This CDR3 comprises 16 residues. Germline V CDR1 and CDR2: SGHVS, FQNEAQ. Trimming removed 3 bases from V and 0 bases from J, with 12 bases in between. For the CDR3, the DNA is TGTGCCAGCAGCTTTACTCCGCTGAGCTCCTACAATGAGCAGTTCTTC. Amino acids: CASSFTPLSSYNEQFF.

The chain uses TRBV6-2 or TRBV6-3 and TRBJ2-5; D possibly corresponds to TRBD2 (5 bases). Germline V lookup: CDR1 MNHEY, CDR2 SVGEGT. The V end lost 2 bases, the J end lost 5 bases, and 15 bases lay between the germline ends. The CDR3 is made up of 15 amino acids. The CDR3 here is CASSYGGEGGETQYF. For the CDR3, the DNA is TGTGCCAGCAGTTACGGCGGAGAGGGCGGGGAGACCCAGTACTTC.

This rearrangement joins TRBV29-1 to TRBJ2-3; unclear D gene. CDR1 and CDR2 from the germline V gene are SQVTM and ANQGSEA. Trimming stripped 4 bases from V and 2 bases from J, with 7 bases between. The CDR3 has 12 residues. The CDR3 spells CSVVASTDTQYF. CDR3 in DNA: TGCAGCGTTGTTGCTTCCACAGATACGCAGTATTTT.

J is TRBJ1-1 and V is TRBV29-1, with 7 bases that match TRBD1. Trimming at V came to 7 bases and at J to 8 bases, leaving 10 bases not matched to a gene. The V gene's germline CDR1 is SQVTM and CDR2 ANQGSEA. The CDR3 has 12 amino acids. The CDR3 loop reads CSAEGAEYEAFF. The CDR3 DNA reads TGCAGCGCCGAGGGGGCAGAATACGAAGCTTTCTTT.

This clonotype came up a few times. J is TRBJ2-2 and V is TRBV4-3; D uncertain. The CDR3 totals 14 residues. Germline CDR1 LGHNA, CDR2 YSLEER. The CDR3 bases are TGCGCTCTCGGGTGGAGCGTGAACACCGGGGAGCTGTTTTTT. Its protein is CALGWSVNTGELFF.

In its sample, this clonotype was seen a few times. CDR3 sequence reads: CASSQGQASPETQYF. The DNA of the CDR3 is TGTGCCAGCAGCCAGGGACAGGCTTCTCCGGAGACCCAGTACTTC. This chain connects TRBV4-2 to TRBJ2-5; 8 nucleotides agree with TRBD1. The CDR3 has 15 residues. Trimming cost V 3 bases and J 5 bases; bases outside gene matches: 8. Germline CDR1 reads LGHNA; CDR2 reads YNFKEQ.

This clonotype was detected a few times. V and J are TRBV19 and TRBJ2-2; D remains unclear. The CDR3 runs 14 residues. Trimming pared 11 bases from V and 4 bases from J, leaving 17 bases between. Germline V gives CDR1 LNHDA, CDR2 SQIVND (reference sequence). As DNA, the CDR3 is TGTGCCGGCTCGACCTCTTGGGGCACCGGGGAGCTGTTTTTT. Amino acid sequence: CAGSTSWGTGELFF. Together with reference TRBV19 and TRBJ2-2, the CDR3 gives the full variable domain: DGGITQSPKYLFRKEGQNVTLSCEQNLNHDAMYWYRQDPGQGLRLIYYSQIVNDFQKGDIAEGYSVSREKKESFPLTVTSAQKNPTAFYLCAGSTSWGTGELFFGEGSRLTVL.

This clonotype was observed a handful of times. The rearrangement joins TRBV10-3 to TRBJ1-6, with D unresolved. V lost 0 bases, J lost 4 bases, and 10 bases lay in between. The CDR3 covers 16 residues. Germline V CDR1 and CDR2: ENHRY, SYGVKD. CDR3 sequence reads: CAISESGGRYNSPLHF. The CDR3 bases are TGTGCCATCAGTGAGTCGGGAGGGAGGTATAATTCACCCCTCCACTTT.

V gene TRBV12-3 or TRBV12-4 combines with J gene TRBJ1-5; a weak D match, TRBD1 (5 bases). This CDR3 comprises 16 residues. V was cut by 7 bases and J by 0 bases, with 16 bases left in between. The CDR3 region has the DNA TGTGCCAGCAAAGGCCCAGGGCTCTATAGCAATCAGCCCCAGCATTTT. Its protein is CASKGPGLYSNQPQHF.

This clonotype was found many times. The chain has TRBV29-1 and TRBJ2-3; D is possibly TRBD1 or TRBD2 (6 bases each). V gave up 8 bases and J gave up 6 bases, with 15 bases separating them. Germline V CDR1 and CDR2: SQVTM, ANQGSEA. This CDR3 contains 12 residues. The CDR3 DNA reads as TGCAGCCTTAGGGGGGTGAGGGATACGCAGTATTTT. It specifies CSLRGVRDTQYF.

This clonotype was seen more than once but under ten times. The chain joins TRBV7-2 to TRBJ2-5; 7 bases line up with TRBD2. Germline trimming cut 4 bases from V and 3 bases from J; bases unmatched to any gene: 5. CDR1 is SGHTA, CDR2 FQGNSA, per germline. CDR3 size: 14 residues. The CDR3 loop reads CASSSVGGEETQYF. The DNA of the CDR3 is TGTGCCAGCAGCTCTGTGGGGGGGGAAGAGACCCAGTACTTC.

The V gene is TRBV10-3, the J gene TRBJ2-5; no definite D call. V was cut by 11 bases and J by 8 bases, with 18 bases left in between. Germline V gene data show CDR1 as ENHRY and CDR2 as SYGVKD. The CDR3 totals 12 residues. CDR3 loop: CAASRVPETQYF. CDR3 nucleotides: TGTGCCGCCTCTCGAGTCCCGGAAACCCAGTACTTC.

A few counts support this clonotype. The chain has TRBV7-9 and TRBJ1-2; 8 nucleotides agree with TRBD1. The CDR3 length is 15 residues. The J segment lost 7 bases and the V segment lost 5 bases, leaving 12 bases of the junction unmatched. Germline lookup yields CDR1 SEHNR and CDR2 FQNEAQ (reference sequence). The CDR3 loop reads CASSPRDRLLGGYTF. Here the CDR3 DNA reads TGTGCCAGCAGCCCACGGGACAGGTTATTAGGTGGCTACACCTTC.

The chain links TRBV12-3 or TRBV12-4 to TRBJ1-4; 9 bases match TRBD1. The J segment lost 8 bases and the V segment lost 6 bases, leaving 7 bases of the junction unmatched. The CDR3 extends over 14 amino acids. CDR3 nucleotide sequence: TGTGCCAGCAGCGAAACAGGGGGCAGAGAAAAACTGTTTTTT. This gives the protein CASSETGGREKLFF.

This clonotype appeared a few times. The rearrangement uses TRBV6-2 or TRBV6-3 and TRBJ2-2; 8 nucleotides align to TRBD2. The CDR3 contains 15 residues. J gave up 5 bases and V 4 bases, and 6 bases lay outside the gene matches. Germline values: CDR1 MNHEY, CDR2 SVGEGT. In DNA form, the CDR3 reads TGTGCCAGCAGTTTAAACGGGGGGGCAACCGGGGAGCTGTTTTTT. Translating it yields CASSLNGGATGELFF.

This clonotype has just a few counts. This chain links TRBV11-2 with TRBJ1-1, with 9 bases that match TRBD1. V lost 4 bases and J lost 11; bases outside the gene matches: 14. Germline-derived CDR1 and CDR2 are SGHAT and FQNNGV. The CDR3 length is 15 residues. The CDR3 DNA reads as TGTGCCAGCAGCTGGGGGACAGGGATAGGTTTTAGGGCTTTCTTT. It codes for CASSWGTGIGFRAFF.

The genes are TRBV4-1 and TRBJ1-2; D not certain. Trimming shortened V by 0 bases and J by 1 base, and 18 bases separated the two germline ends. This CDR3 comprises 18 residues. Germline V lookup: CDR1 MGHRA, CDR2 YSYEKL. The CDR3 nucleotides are TGCGCCAGCAGCCAAGATTTCCCCCTACGGTATCTTAACTATGGCTACACCTTC. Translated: CASSQDFPLRYLNYGYTF.

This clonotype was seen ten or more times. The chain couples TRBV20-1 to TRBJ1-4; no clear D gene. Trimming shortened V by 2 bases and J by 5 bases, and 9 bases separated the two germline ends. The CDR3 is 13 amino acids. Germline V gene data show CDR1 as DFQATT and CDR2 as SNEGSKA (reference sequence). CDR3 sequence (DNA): TGCAGTGCTAGAAATAGTCAAAATGAAAAACTGTTTTTT. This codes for CSARNSQNEKLFF.